These T cell receptor beta chains were read from a single sample in a study of cytomegalovirus exposure and HLA in healthy donors. Using immunoSEQ multiplex PCR, the repertoire was profiled, and TCRdb retains in-frame clones only, with some absent. The profile shows tens of thousands of clones, just under 70% of them singletons. Source material: PBMCs. These receptors were collected from a man in his fifties in good health and CMV-seronegative. Each CDR3 is given with its conserved first and last residue. The order of the fields is CDR3 protein, CDR3 DNA, D gene, J gene, clone size, V gene. D genes are given only for firm matches. Not every row has a clone size; where given, it reads once, few, many or a size class.

cdr3_aa: CASSLEAGAEAFF; cdr3_nt: TGTGCCAGCAGCTTAGAAGCGGGTGCTGAAGCTTTCTTT; d_call: -; j_call: TRBJ1-1; clone_size: -; v_call: TRBV11-2
cdr3_aa: CASSYAREGPETQYF; cdr3_nt: TGTGCCAGCAGTTACGCCAGGGAAGGCCCAGAGACCCAGTACTTC; d_call: -; j_call: TRBJ2-5; clone_size: few; v_call: TRBV6-5
cdr3_aa: CASSSRLAATQETQYF; cdr3_nt: TGTGCCAGCAGTTCAAGACTAGCGGCTACCCAAGAGACCCAGTACTTC; d_call: TRBD2; j_call: TRBJ2-5; clone_size: -; v_call: TRBV6-6
cdr3_aa: CASSLGFPPETQYF; cdr3_nt: TGTGCCAGCAGTCTCGGGTTTCCACCAGAGACCCAGTACTTC; d_call: -; j_call: TRBJ2-5; clone_size: -; v_call: TRBV6-5
cdr3_aa: CATSRDRDNKNIQYF; cdr3_nt: TGTGCCACCAGCAGAGACCGGGACAACAAAAACATTCAGTACTTC; d_call: -; j_call: TRBJ2-4; clone_size: -; v_call: TRBV15
cdr3_aa: CAWRSGDRLYTGELFF; cdr3_nt: TGTGCCTGGAGATCGGGGGACAGGTTATACACCGGGGAGCTGTTTTTT; d_call: TRBD1; j_call: TRBJ2-2; clone_size: -; v_call: TRBV30
cdr3_aa: CASSYISNQPQHF; cdr3_nt: TGTGCCAGCAGTTATATTAGCAATCAGCCCCAGCATTTT; d_call: -; j_call: TRBJ1-5; clone_size: -; v_call: TRBV6-5
cdr3_aa: CASSARQGLSDTQYF; cdr3_nt: TGTGCCAGCAGTGCCAGACAGGGTTTATCAGATACGCAGTATTTT; d_call: TRBD1; j_call: TRBJ2-3; clone_size: -; v_call: TRBV2
cdr3_aa: CASSVMIAGHYEQYF; cdr3_nt: TGTGCCAGCAGTGTCATGATAGCGGGGCACTACGAGCAGTACTTC; d_call: TRBD2; j_call: TRBJ2-7; clone_size: -; v_call: TRBV28
cdr3_aa: CASSPGTVLGETQYF; cdr3_nt: TGTGCCAGCAGCCCAGGGACAGTCCTAGGGGAGACCCAGTACTTC; d_call: TRBD1; j_call: TRBJ2-5; clone_size: -; v_call: TRBV14
cdr3_aa: CASSETPTGDQPQHF; cdr3_nt: TGCGCCAGCAGCGAAACCCCGACAGGGGATCAGCCCCAGCATTTT; d_call: TRBD1; j_call: TRBJ1-5; clone_size: once; v_call: TRBV5-1
cdr3_aa: CASSTGRTGGGNIQYF; cdr3_nt: TGCGCCAGCAGCACGGGAAGGACAGGGGGTGGAAACATTCAGTACTTC; d_call: TRBD1; j_call: TRBJ2-4; clone_size: -; v_call: TRBV5-1
cdr3_aa: CASSERGSSYNSPLHF; cdr3_nt: TGCGCCAGCAGCGAACGGGGGAGCTCCTATAATTCACCCCTCCACTTT; d_call: -; j_call: TRBJ1-6; clone_size: -; v_call: TRBV5-1
cdr3_aa: CASRLTSGGARQTGELFF; cdr3_nt: TGTGCCAGCAGACTAACTAGCGGGGGGGCCCGTCAGACCGGGGAGCTGTTTTTT; d_call: TRBD2; j_call: TRBJ2-2; clone_size: -; v_call: TRBV28
cdr3_aa: CATSRETAGENEKLFF; cdr3_nt: TGTGCCACCAGCAGAGAAACGGCGGGAGAGAATGAAAAACTGTTTTTT; d_call: -; j_call: TRBJ1-4; clone_size: -; v_call: TRBV15